This TCR beta chain derives from a study of T cells after yellow fever vaccination. This CDR3 is built from 14 residues. V shed 6 bases and J shed 3 bases, with 9 bases lying between them. Synthesis of TCR cDNA relied on 5'RACE template switching, which attached a universal primer site and UMIs. TCRdb recomputed calls from the 5' RACE reads with MiXCR, one row per CDR3 protein. The table has around 250,000 distinct CDR3 sequences, less than 8.5% seen once. The sequence was collected from a man younger than 45 who received the YFV17D yellow fever vaccine. This material consisted of CD4+ T cells sorted from PBMCs, taken 15 days after the yellow fever booster vaccination. This sequence joins TRBV12-3 or TRBV12-4 and TRBJ1-6; D perhaps matches TRBD1 (6 bases). The CDR3 spells CASRPDSYNSPLHF. The CDR3 DNA reads as TGTGCCAGCAGACCGGACAGCTATAATTCACCCCTCCACTTT.